Included here is one T cell receptor beta chain sequence, with context. Assay: immunoSEQ multiplex PCR; the TCRdb copy retains only in-frame clones and omits some. The sample has about 68,000 clones; around nine tenths are singletons. These data belong to a study of T cell changes during pregnancy in multiple sclerosis. The CDR3 totals 11 residues. The ends were cut back, 10 bases at V and 2 bases at J, with 8 bases in the middle. The germline V gene has CDR1 SGHAT and CDR2 FQNNGV. This sequence joins TRBV11-2 and TRBJ1-2, with a possible D match to TRBD1 (5 bases). The source was peripheral blood, collected in the third trimester of pregnancy. The source of this sequence is a female donor with multiple sclerosis, enrolled in a pregnancy study. CDR3 nucleotide sequence: TGTGCCACACACAGGAACTATGGCTACACCTTC. Translation gives CATHRNYGYTF.